The rows below give T cell receptor beta chains drawn from one sample of a study of T cell responses to AZD1222 COVID-19 vaccine. Produced via immunoSEQ multiplex PCR; TCRdb's table is partial and in-frame only. The top ten hold roughly 1.1% of the sample, which has under 200,000 clones, roughly 85% seen once. The sequenced sample was peripheral blood, obtained 28 days after the second AZD1222 dose. The source of these receptors is an adult who received the AZD1222 COVID-19 vaccine. CDR3s include the opening cysteine and the closing phenylalanine or tryptophan. D genes are given only for firm matches. Where a row states a size, it is once, few, many or the class of an expanded clone; other rows omit it.

size | J | length | V | D | CDR3 | DNA
. | TRBJ1-6 | 15 | TRBV5-4 | TRBD1 | CASSRGQVYNSPLHF | TGTGCCAGCAGTCGGGGACAGGTCTATAATTCACCCCTCCACTTT
. | TRBJ2-3 | 13 | TRBV3-1/TRBV3-2 | . | CASSQARSDTQYF | TGTGCCAGCAGCCAAGCCCGGTCAGATACGCAGTATTTT
few | TRBJ1-5 | 13 | TRBV6-4 | . | CASAGDSNQPQHF | TGTGCCAGCGCGGGGGATAGCAATCAGCCCCAGCATTTT
. | TRBJ2-2 | 16 | TRBV6-5 | . | CASSYYRVGNTGELFF | TGTGCCAGCAGTTACTACAGGGTCGGGAACACCGGGGAGCTGTTTTTT
. | TRBJ1-2 | 15 | TRBV4-1 | . | CASSLLAATSYGYTF | TGCGCCAGCAGCCTCCTCGCAGCTACAAGCTATGGCTACACCTTC
. | TRBJ2-2 | 17 | TRBV7-8 | . | CASSQPKGAVNTGELFF | TGTGCCAGCAGCCAACCGAAAGGGGCCGTGAACACCGGGGAGCTGTTTTTT
. | TRBJ1-1 | 13 | TRBV10-1 | . | CASSESTGSEAFF | TGCGCCAGCAGTGAGTCGACGGGCAGTGAAGCTTTCTTT
. | TRBJ2-4 | 17 | TRBV24-1 | TRBD1 | CATRENHDREAKNIQYF | TGTGCCACCAGGGAAAACCATGACAGGGAAGCCAAAAACATTCAGTACTTC
. | TRBJ2-7 | 14 | TRBV11-2 | TRBD1 | CASSFRTGDGEQYF | TGTGCCAGCAGCTTTAGGACAGGGGACGGCGAGCAGTACTTC
. | TRBJ1-1 | 17 | TRBV7-9 | . | CASSLGERGVVNTEAFF | TGTGCCAGCAGCTTAGGGGAGAGGGGGGTAGTGAACACTGAAGCTTTCTTT
. | TRBJ1-1 | 15 | TRBV3-1/TRBV3-2 | . | CASSESRVTMAEAFF | TGTGCCAGCAGTGAATCCCGGGTTACCATGGCTGAAGCTTTCTTT
. | TRBJ2-2 | 14 | TRBV7-2 | TRBD2 | CASCTGTSTGELFF | TGTGCCAGCTGCACCGGGACTAGCACCGGGGAGCTGTTTTTT
once | TRBJ1-1 | 12 | TRBV7-6 | . | CASSLGEGEAFF | TGTGCCAGCAGCTTAGGAGAGGGAGAAGCTTTCTTT
. | TRBJ1-1 | 15 | TRBV5-4 | . | CASSLYVGENTEAFF | TGTGCCAGCAGCTTGTATGTGGGTGAGAACACTGAAGCTTTCTTT
. | TRBJ2-1 | 16 | TRBV6-6 | TRBD1 | CASSRTTGTGSYEQFF | TGTGCCAGCAGTCGAACTACCGGGACAGGGTCTTATGAGCAGTTCTTC
. | TRBJ2-1 | 12 | TRBV7-2 | . | CASGSSYNEQFF | TGTGCCAGCGGGAGCTCCTACAATGAGCAGTTCTTC
. | TRBJ1-1 | 15 | TRBV9 | TRBD1 | CASSQMGTGVPEAFF | TGTGCCAGCAGCCAAATGGGGACAGGGGTCCCTGAAGCTTTCTTT
. | TRBJ1-1 | 11 | TRBV20-1 | . | CSARSVAEAFF | TGCAGTGCTAGGAGTGTCGCTGAAGCTTTCTTT
. | TRBJ2-1 | 15 | TRBV2 | TRBD2 | CASSTTAGGPGEQFF | TGTGCCAGCAGTACGACCGCGGGGGGGCCGGGGGAGCAGTTCTTC
. | TRBJ2-5 | 14 | TRBV5-6 | . | CASSLLAGEETQYF | TGTGCCAGCAGCTTGCTCGCAGGGGAAGAGACCCAGTACTTC
. | TRBJ1-2 | 14 | TRBV7-9 | . | CASSSSGVNYGYTF | TGTGCCAGCAGCTCAAGTGGGGTAAACTATGGCTACACCTTC
. | TRBJ2-2 | 15 | TRBV7-2 | . | CASSPSGRNTGELFF | TGTGCCAGCAGCCCCTCCGGGCGGAACACCGGGGAGCTGTTTTTT
once | TRBJ2-7 | 15 | TRBV6-1 | TRBD2 | CASSEGTSGGWEQYF | TGTGCCAGCAGTGAAGGGACGAGCGGGGGTTGGGAGCAGTACTTC
. | TRBJ1-1 | 18 | TRBV4-2 | . | CASSQSGVWGQPVVEAFF | TGTGCCAGCAGCCAAAGTGGGGTCTGGGGGCAGCCAGTAGTTGAAGCTTTCTTT
. | TRBJ2-5 | 14 | TRBV7-2 | . | CASSFGGAWETQYF | TGTGCCAGCAGCTTCGGTGGAGCGTGGGAGACCCAGTACTTC
. | TRBJ1-1 | 15 | TRBV2 | . | CASSEGEMGNTEAFF | TGTGCCAGCAGTGAAGGTGAGATGGGGAACACTGAAGCTTTCTTT
. | TRBJ2-7 | 13 | TRBV3-1/TRBV3-2 | . | CAPRKRTSYEQYF | TGTGCACCCCGGAAGAGAACCTCCTACGAGCAGTACTTC
. | TRBJ1-5 | 15 | TRBV19 | TRBD1 | CASSIGDRGNQPQHF | TGTGCCAGTAGTATAGGGGACAGGGGGAATCAGCCCCAGCATTTT
. | TRBJ2-2 | 14 | TRBV6-1 | . | CASSERIITGELFF | TGTGCCAGCAGTGAAAGAATCATCACCGGGGAGCTGTTTTTT
. | TRBJ1-5 | 14 | TRBV19 | . | CASNGAGYNQPQHF | TGTGCCAGTAATGGTGCAGGGTACAATCAGCCCCAGCATTTT
. | TRBJ1-2 | 13 | TRBV18 | . | CASSQERLQGYTF | TGTGCCAGCTCACAAGAACGTCTTCAGGGCTACACCTTC
. | TRBJ1-2 | 11 | TRBV29-1 | . | CSAGTDYGYTF | TGCAGCGCGGGGACGGACTATGGCTACACCTTC
once | TRBJ2-2 | 13 | TRBV5-6 | TRBD1 | CASRTGQAGELFF | TGTGCCAGCAGGACGGGACAGGCCGGGGAGCTGTTTTTT
. | TRBJ2-4 | 13 | TRBV2 | . | CASRKIGTDIQYF | TGTGCCAGCAGGAAGATTGGGACCGACATTCAGTACTTC
few | TRBJ1-1 | 12 | TRBV5-1 | . | CASSQENTEAFF | TGCGCCAGCAGCCAAGAGAACACTGAAGCTTTCTTT
. | TRBJ2-7 | 14 | TRBV5-1 | . | CASSLGGTIHEQYF | TGCGCCAGCAGCTTGGGGGGGACAATCCACGAGCAGTACTTC
. | TRBJ2-5 | 16 | TRBV7-2 | . | CASSLGSGGIQETQYF | TGTGCCAGCAGCTTAGGTTCTGGGGGCATCCAAGAGACCCAGTACTTC
. | TRBJ2-1 | 13 | TRBV7-9 | TRBD1 | CASSLGPGQGGFF | TGTGCCAGCAGCTTAGGACCGGGACAGGGAGGGTTCTTC
few | TRBJ1-2 | 13 | TRBV3-1/TRBV3-2 | . | CASSPGSWHGYTF | TGTGCCAGCAGCCCCGGGTCTTGGCATGGCTACACCTTC
. | TRBJ2-7 | 16 | TRBV7-9 | . | CASSLLPGQGSYEQYF | TGTGCCAGCAGCTTACTGCCGGGCCAGGGGTCCTACGAGCAGTACTTC
. | TRBJ1-5 | 16 | TRBV7-2 | . | CASSLVSTGGYQPQHF | TGTGCCAGCAGCTTAGTAAGTACAGGCGGTTATCAGCCCCAGCATTTT
. | TRBJ2-2 | 17 | TRBV5-4 | TRBD2 | CASSLGSGGTNTGELFF | TGTGCCAGCAGCTTGGGTAGCGGGGGAACAAACACCGGGGAGCTGTTTTTT
. | TRBJ2-1 | 12 | TRBV11-2 | . | CASSLPTPGQFF | TGTGCCAGCAGCTTACCCACCCCAGGTCAGTTCTTC
. | TRBJ1-2 | 14 | TRBV5-1 | . | CASSLGGYNYGYTF | TGCGCCAGCAGCTTGGGAGGGTACAACTATGGCTACACCTTC
. | TRBJ2-1 | 14 | TRBV5-8 | . | CASSLGTGYNEQFF | TGTGCCAGCAGCTTAGGGACGGGCTACAATGAGCAGTTCTTC
. | TRBJ1-5 | 16 | TRBV4-3 | . | CASSPEMGQGAGPQHF | TGCGCCAGCAGCCCTGAGATGGGTCAGGGCGCGGGGCCCCAGCATTTT
few | TRBJ2-7 | 14 | TRBV13 | . | CASNRGQETYEQYF | TGTGCCAGCAATCGGGGGCAGGAGACCTACGAGCAGTACTTC
. | TRBJ1-3 | 16 | TRBV19 | . | CASAGGFGISGNTIYF | TGTGCCAGTGCGGGCGGTTTTGGGATCTCTGGAAACACCATATATTTT
. | TRBJ2-1 | 13 | TRBV24-1 | . | CATSDSAYNEQFF | TGTGCCACCAGTGATTCGGCCTACAATGAGCAGTTCTTC
. | TRBJ1-1 | 11 | TRBV28 | . | CASSFYTEAFF | TGTGCCAGCAGTTTCTACACTGAAGCTTTCTTT
few | TRBJ2-1 | 16 | TRBV6-5 | TRBD1 | CASSYLDREGYNEQFF | TGTGCCAGCAGTTACCTGGACAGGGAAGGCTACAATGAGCAGTTCTTC
. | TRBJ2-2 | 16 | TRBV6-2/TRBV6-3 | TRBD1 | CASSARTGTNTGELFF | TGTGCCAGCAGTGCCCGGACAGGGACGAACACCGGGGAGCTGTTTTTT
few | TRBJ1-3 | 15 | TRBV10-3 | . | CAISGAGGAGNTIYF | TGTGCCATCAGTGGAGCCGGGGGAGCTGGAAACACCATATATTTT